The 3 T cell receptor beta chains below come from one sample, sequenced in a study of blood T cell repertoires in COVID-19. Measured with immunoSEQ multiplex PCR; TCRdb has only the in-frame clones, and not every one. The sample records just over 300,000 clones, roughly nine tenths being singletons. Sequenced sample: peripheral blood. These receptor sequences come from a man between 18 and 29 years old with active or convalescent COVID-19.

V is TRBV4-1 and J is TRBJ1-3, with D uncertain. Deletions cut 4 bases from V and 6 bases from J, with 25 bases between. This CDR3 contains 18 residues. Germline assignment: CDR1 MGHRA and CDR2 YSYEKL. As DNA, the CDR3 is TGCGCCAGCAGCCCGTTAATGGGCTTGAGCTTAACGGAAAACACCATATATTTT. Encoded protein: CASSPLMGLSLTENTIYF.

The V gene is TRBV7-2, the J gene TRBJ2-1, with D uncertain. Trimming cost V 5 bases and J 8 bases, with 16 bases left between them. CDR3 length: 14 amino acids. CDR1 and CDR2 (germline): SGHTA, FQGNSA. CDR3 DNA: TGTGCCAGCAGCGCCACGCTAGTTAGAGATGAGCAGTTCTTC. Translated: CASSATLVRDEQFF.

This chain links TRBV7-6 with TRBJ1-1; TRBD1 aligns across 11 bases. The V and J ends lost 7 bases and 3 bases, in that order; junction bases with no gene match: 10. The CDR3 runs to 16 residues. CDR1 and CDR2 from the germline V gene are SGHVS and FNYEAQ. CDR3 sequence: CASKRTGGNLDTEAFF. The CDR3 DNA reads TGTGCCAGCAAAAGGACAGGGGGCAACTTGGACACTGAAGCTTTCTTT.